This is a list of T cell receptor beta chains from one sample in a study of early T cells in non-severe SARS-CoV-2 infection. TCRdb independently ran MiXCR on the 5' RACE reads; one entry per CDR3 protein. The table has roughly 70,000 distinct CDR3 sequences, around 20% seen once. Material: whole blood, obtained at baseline. All receptors derive from an adult who was a healthcare worker with PCR-confirmed SARS-CoV-2 infection or an uninfected control (not recorded which). Each CDR3 is given with its conserved first and last residue. The order of the fields is clone size, V gene, D gene, J gene, CDR3 protein, CDR3 DNA. The D gene is left open where the match is weak. Clone size, where shown, is once, few, many, or a class for clones that have expanded.

clone_size: few
v_call: TRBV2
d_call: TRBD1
j_call: TRBJ1-2
cdr3_aa: CASGQGNYGYTF
cdr3_nt: TGTGCCAGCGGACAGGGGAACTATGGCTACACCTTC

clone_size: .
v_call: TRBV7-9
d_call: TRBD1
j_call: TRBJ2-6
cdr3_aa: CASSLALGQGPSGANVLTF
cdr3_nt: TGTGCCAGCAGCTTAGCGCTGGGACAGGGGCCATCTGGGGCCAACGTCCTGACTTTC

clone_size: few
v_call: TRBV7-6
d_call: TRBD2
j_call: TRBJ2-3
cdr3_aa: CASSLGLAGTDTQYF
cdr3_nt: TGTGCCAGCAGTTTGGGACTAGCGGGAACAGATACGCAGTATTTT

clone_size: few
v_call: TRBV3-1
d_call: .
j_call: TRBJ2-1
cdr3_aa: CASSQGVGLNEQFF
cdr3_nt: TGTGCCAGCAGCCAAGGGGTAGGATTGAATGAGCAGTTCTTC

clone_size: .
v_call: TRBV5-1
d_call: .
j_call: TRBJ1-5
cdr3_aa: CASSLAGDNQPQHF
cdr3_nt: TGCGCCAGCAGCTTGGCGGGTGACAATCAGCCCCAGCATTTT

clone_size: .
v_call: TRBV19
d_call: .
j_call: TRBJ1-2
cdr3_aa: CASKKGSSPNYGYTF
cdr3_nt: TGTGCCAGTAAGAAAGGATCAAGTCCTAACTATGGCTACACCTTC

clone_size: few
v_call: TRBV24-1
d_call: TRBD1
j_call: TRBJ1-2
cdr3_aa: CATSRQGGGYTF
cdr3_nt: TGTGCCACCAGCCGACAGGGGGGTGGCTACACCTTC

clone_size: few
v_call: TRBV6-5
d_call: TRBD1
j_call: TRBJ1-2
cdr3_aa: CASNGQGGGYTF
cdr3_nt: TGTGCCAGCAACGGACAGGGCGGTGGCTACACCTTC

clone_size: once
v_call: TRBV2
d_call: .
j_call: TRBJ1-4
cdr3_aa: CAAQGGNEKLFF
cdr3_nt: TGTGCCGCTCAAGGGGGTAATGAAAAACTGTTTTTT

clone_size: many
v_call: TRBV18
d_call: .
j_call: TRBJ2-7
cdr3_aa: CASSGQNYEQYF
cdr3_nt: TGTGCCAGCTCCGGACAGAACTACGAGCAGTACTTC

clone_size: few
v_call: TRBV20-1
d_call: TRBD2
j_call: TRBJ2-3
cdr3_aa: CSARGTSGTDTQYF
cdr3_nt: TGCAGTGCTAGAGGGACTAGCGGCACAGATACGCAGTATTTT

clone_size: few
v_call: TRBV12-3/TRBV12-4
d_call: .
j_call: TRBJ1-4
cdr3_aa: CASSWGPGKNEKLFF
cdr3_nt: TGTGCCAGTTCTTGGGGGCCCGGGAAGAATGAAAAACTGTTTTTT

clone_size: .
v_call: TRBV12-3/TRBV12-4
d_call: .
j_call: TRBJ2-2
cdr3_aa: CASSMTTRKTGELFF
cdr3_nt: TGTGCCAGCAGCATGACGACTAGAAAGACCGGGGAGCTGTTTTTT

clone_size: many
v_call: TRBV30
d_call: .
j_call: TRBJ1-5
cdr3_aa: CAWSVYGGGQPQHF
cdr3_nt: TGTGCCTGGAGTGTCTATGGGGGTGGTCAGCCCCAGCATTTT

clone_size: .
v_call: TRBV20-1
d_call: .
j_call: TRBJ2-1
cdr3_aa: CSARGQGHEQFF
cdr3_nt: TGCAGTGCTAGAGGCCAGGGGCATGAGCAGTTCTTC

clone_size: .
v_call: TRBV28
d_call: .
j_call: TRBJ1-2
cdr3_aa: CASTDTAHYGYTF
cdr3_nt: TGTGCCAGCACCGACACGGCTCACTATGGCTACACCTTC

clone_size: few
v_call: TRBV4-2
d_call: TRBD1
j_call: TRBJ1-6
cdr3_aa: CASSQDFGQDNSPLHF
cdr3_nt: TGTGCCAGCAGCCAAGATTTTGGACAGGATAATTCACCCCTCCACTTT

clone_size: .
v_call: TRBV7-9
d_call: TRBD1
j_call: TRBJ1-1
cdr3_aa: CASSTGQGPLTEAFF
cdr3_nt: TGTGCCAGCAGCACGGGACAGGGGCCCTTAACTGAAGCTTTCTTT

clone_size: .
v_call: TRBV7-8
d_call: .
j_call: TRBJ2-5
cdr3_aa: CASSLVPPGRTGETQYF
cdr3_nt: TGTGCCAGCAGCTTAGTTCCCCCAGGCAGAACGGGGGAGACCCAGTACTTC

clone_size: few
v_call: TRBV5-1
d_call: .
j_call: TRBJ1-4
cdr3_aa: CASSFSQRATNEKLFF
cdr3_nt: TGCGCCAGCAGCTTTTCGCAGCGTGCAACTAATGAAAAACTGTTTTTT

clone_size: .
v_call: TRBV5-4
d_call: .
j_call: TRBJ1-6
cdr3_aa: CASGNRDSPLHF
cdr3_nt: TGTGCCAGCGGGAACAGGGACTCACCCCTCCACTTT

clone_size: .
v_call: TRBV4-3
d_call: TRBD2
j_call: TRBJ2-3
cdr3_aa: CASSRGLAGVTDTQYF
cdr3_nt: TGCGCCAGCAGCCGCGGACTAGCGGGAGTCACAGATACGCAGTATTTT

clone_size: few
v_call: TRBV6-5
d_call: TRBD1
j_call: TRBJ1-1
cdr3_aa: CASRRDSVMNTEAFF
cdr3_nt: TGTGCCAGCAGGAGGGACAGCGTTATGAACACTGAAGCTTTCTTT

clone_size: many
v_call: TRBV7-8
d_call: TRBD2
j_call: TRBJ2-7
cdr3_aa: CASSLDATGTSLSSYEQYF
cdr3_nt: TGTGCCAGCAGCTTAGATGCAACCGGGACTAGCCTCAGCTCCTACGAGCAGTACTTC

clone_size: .
v_call: TRBV20-1
d_call: TRBD1
j_call: TRBJ1-5
cdr3_aa: CSAHRGGNQPQHF
cdr3_nt: TGCAGTGCTCACAGGGGAGGCAATCAGCCCCAGCATTTT

clone_size: .
v_call: TRBV3-1
d_call: .
j_call: TRBJ2-1
cdr3_aa: CASSQAPNNEQFF
cdr3_nt: TGTGCCAGCAGCCAGGCCCCCAACAATGAGCAGTTCTTC

clone_size: .
v_call: TRBV24-1
d_call: .
j_call: TRBJ2-1
cdr3_aa: CATSDDLSSYNEQFF
cdr3_nt: TGTGCCACCAGTGATGACTTGAGCTCCTACAATGAGCAGTTCTTC

clone_size: .
v_call: TRBV20-1
d_call: .
j_call: TRBJ1-6
cdr3_aa: CSARTGTETGNSPLHF
cdr3_nt: TGCAGTGCTAGAACAGGCACGGAGACGGGAAATTCACCCCTCCACTTT

clone_size: few
v_call: TRBV12-3/TRBV12-4
d_call: .
j_call: TRBJ1-5
cdr3_aa: CASSSHSNQPQHF
cdr3_nt: TGTGCCAGCAGTTCCCACTCAAATCAGCCCCAGCATTTT

clone_size: few
v_call: TRBV5-1
d_call: .
j_call: TRBJ2-2
cdr3_aa: CASSYGSYTGELFF
cdr3_nt: TGCGCCAGCAGCTACGGGTCCTACACCGGGGAGCTGTTTTTT

clone_size: .
v_call: TRBV9
d_call: .
j_call: TRBJ2-2
cdr3_aa: CASSRLDGRTGELFF
cdr3_nt: TGTGCCAGCAGTCGTCTTGATGGGCGGACCGGGGAGCTGTTTTTT

clone_size: .
v_call: TRBV5-1
d_call: TRBD1
j_call: TRBJ2-7
cdr3_aa: CASSLIGAGGFYEQYF
cdr3_nt: TGCGCCAGCAGCTTGATAGGGGCAGGGGGCTTCTACGAGCAGTACTTC

clone_size: .
v_call: TRBV27
d_call: TRBD1
j_call: TRBJ2-7
cdr3_aa: CASSLLPGQGTEQYF
cdr3_nt: TGTGCCAGCAGTTTACTCCCGGGACAGGGTACCGAGCAGTACTTC

clone_size: few
v_call: TRBV5-5
d_call: .
j_call: TRBJ2-3
cdr3_aa: CASSIYRVTDTQYF
cdr3_nt: TGTGCCAGCAGCATATACAGGGTCACAGATACGCAGTATTTT

clone_size: few
v_call: TRBV10-2
d_call: TRBD1
j_call: TRBJ2-1
cdr3_aa: CASIGGQVVNEQFF
cdr3_nt: TGCGCCAGCATTGGAGGACAGGTAGTAAATGAGCAGTTCTTC

clone_size: many
v_call: TRBV15
d_call: .
j_call: TRBJ2-1
cdr3_aa: CATSRAGGYNEQFF
cdr3_nt: TGTGCCACCAGCAGAGCCGGGGGCTACAATGAGCAGTTCTTC

clone_size: many
v_call: TRBV29-1
d_call: .
j_call: TRBJ1-4
cdr3_aa: CSVAGEPATNEKLFF
cdr3_nt: TGCAGCGTTGCAGGGGAACCTGCAACTAATGAAAAACTGTTTTTT

clone_size: .
v_call: TRBV7-2
d_call: .
j_call: TRBJ2-5
cdr3_aa: CASSSRRGQETQYF
cdr3_nt: TGTGCCAGCAGCTCCCGACGGGGACAAGAGACCCAGTACTTC